The rows below give T cell receptor beta chains drawn from one sample of a study of siplizumab effects on memory and regulatory T cells. Some clones are missing from TCRdb's copy, which holds only in-frame ones; the method was immunoSEQ multiplex PCR. Here the sample spans roughly 97,000 clones, over 90% being singletons. The sequenced sample consisted of Tregs sorted from blood. Source of these receptors: a human donor in good health. The CDR3 runs from the conserved cysteine through the conserved F or W.

V gene: TRBV27
CDR3 protein: CASSNTPGQPNTEAFF

V gene: TRBV7-9
CDR3 protein: CASSPGRVAGNTIYF

V gene: TRBV11-3
CDR3 protein: CASSPSLRDEQYF

V gene: TRBV4-3
CDR3 protein: CASSQERPYTQYF

V gene: TRBV4-3
CDR3 protein: CASSQRPMSYNEQFF

V gene: TRBV19
CDR3 protein: CASSIAGLYNEQFF

V gene: TRBV18
CDR3 protein: CASSPPGVTQREQFF

V gene: TRBV7-9
CDR3 protein: CASSKNRGNTEAFF

V gene: TRBV9
CDR3 protein: CASSIPAAGTSGFNEQFF

V gene: TRBV6-6
CDR3 protein: CASSPDTEAFF

V gene: TRBV2
CDR3 protein: CASSEDSKYSPLHF

V gene: TRBV5-1
CDR3 protein: CASSLAQETQYF

V gene: TRBV6-5
CDR3 protein: CASSRTANYGYTF

V gene: TRBV2
CDR3 protein: CASSGTMDGGEQFF

V gene: TRBV19
CDR3 protein: CASSIGQGLTGANVLTF

V gene: TRBV6-5
CDR3 protein: CASSRRLHRDTEAFF

V gene: TRBV5-6
CDR3 protein: CASSLGRSGTQHF

V gene: TRBV6-6
CDR3 protein: CASSYRGQHNEQFF

V gene: TRBV30
CDR3 protein: CAWSTQGLSYEQYF

V gene: TRBV4-1
CDR3 protein: CASSQETGLAQPQHF

V gene: TRBV7-8
CDR3 protein: CASKEAMTNTGELFF

V gene: TRBV21-1
CDR3 protein: CASSKRTPGSSGNTIYF

V gene: TRBV7-9
CDR3 protein: CASAPEANTEAFF

V gene: TRBV6-1
CDR3 protein: CASSEHKTEAFF

V gene: TRBV5-1
CDR3 protein: CASSLASGGAGQFF

V gene: TRBV6-5
CDR3 protein: CASRPTGGFGYTF

V gene: TRBV7-2
CDR3 protein: CASSRREVSEQFF

V gene: TRBV2
CDR3 protein: CASSEAGRGGLETQYF

V gene: TRBV2
CDR3 protein: CASSEGQGPRETQYF

V gene: TRBV2
CDR3 protein: CASRRTGEVGETQYF

V gene: TRBV11-3
CDR3 protein: CASSSGVGNTQYF

V gene: TRBV9
CDR3 protein: CASSAHSSGGKETQYF

V gene: TRBV5-1
CDR3 protein: CASSLIGGSTEAFF

V gene: TRBV7-2
CDR3 protein: CASSWTGSSYEQYF

V gene: TRBV11-2
CDR3 protein: CASSPTGGIFVFF

V gene: TRBV5-1
CDR3 protein: CASSLRAGQPQHF

V gene: TRBV9
CDR3 protein: CASSAPKLAGLVYNEQFF

V gene: TRBV4-2
CDR3 protein: CASSQSPRLAGVDTQYF

V gene: TRBV9
CDR3 protein: CASSVGLLAFDEQFF

V gene: TRBV5-1
CDR3 protein: CASSPEGSSYEQYF

V gene: TRBV6-4
CDR3 protein: CASSRGLGTEAFF

V gene: TRBV5-1
CDR3 protein: CASSPGQNYGYTF

V gene: TRBV5-6
CDR3 protein: CASSPLRGQEYGYTF

V gene: TRBV23-1
CDR3 protein: CASSPGGKTQYF

V gene: TRBV6-1
CDR3 protein: CASRRTGARETQYF

V gene: TRBV28
CDR3 protein: CASGRAQPQHF

V gene: TRBV9
CDR3 protein: CASSVDVAGGPLGEQYF

V gene: TRBV11-3
CDR3 protein: CASSKGTGTSYEQYF

V gene: TRBV5-1
CDR3 protein: CASSLSPSGTYNEQFF

V gene: TRBV7-9
CDR3 protein: CASSPNGGVEAFF

V gene: TRBV6-6
CDR3 protein: CASSFGFPYNEQFF

V gene: TRBV18
CDR3 protein: CASRRAGGYEQYF

V gene: TRBV6-1
CDR3 protein: CASSAAVLGYTF

V gene: TRBV9
CDR3 protein: CASSATGLGTQYF

V gene: TRBV5-1
CDR3 protein: CASSPGSVRDTQYF